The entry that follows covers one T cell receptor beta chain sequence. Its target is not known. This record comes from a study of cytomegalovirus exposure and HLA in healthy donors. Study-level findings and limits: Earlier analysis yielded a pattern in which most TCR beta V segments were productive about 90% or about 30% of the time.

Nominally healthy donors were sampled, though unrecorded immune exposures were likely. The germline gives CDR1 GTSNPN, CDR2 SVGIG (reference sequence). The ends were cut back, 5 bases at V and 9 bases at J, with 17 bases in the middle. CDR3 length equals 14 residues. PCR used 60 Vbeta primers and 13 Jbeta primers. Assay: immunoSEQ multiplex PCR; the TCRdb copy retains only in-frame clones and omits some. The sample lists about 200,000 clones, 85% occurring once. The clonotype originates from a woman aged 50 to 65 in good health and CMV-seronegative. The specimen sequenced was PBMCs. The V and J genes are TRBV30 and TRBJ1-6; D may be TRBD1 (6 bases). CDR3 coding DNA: TGTGCCTGGCGTAGGGGCGGGGGCAGTTCACCCCTCCACTTT. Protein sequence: CAWRRGGGSSPLHF.